This T cell receptor (beta chain) was sequenced in a study of cytomegalovirus exposure and HLA in healthy donors. General study findings and limits: Altogether, 164 TCR beta chains were recorded as cytomegalovirus-associated.

Primers for the PCR totalled 60 Vbeta and 13 Jbeta. TCRdb keeps only in-frame clones here, not all; method: immunoSEQ multiplex PCR. The sample yields some 120,000 clones, roughly two thirds seen once. Points on this clone: The antigen remains undetermined.

V was pared by 0 bases and J by 4 bases, with 12 bases between. Germline V gives CDR1 SEHNR, CDR2 FQNEAQ (reference sequence). The CDR3 runs 15 residues. This sequence originates from a man younger than 40 in good health and CMV-seropositive. The sequencing sample was made of PBMCs. The rearrangement links TRBV7-9 to TRBJ2-5, with a tentative D call TRBD2 (6 bases). This CDR3 reads CASSLAAGGGETQYF. CDR3 sequence (DNA): TGTGCCAGCAGCTTAGCGGCCGGGGGTGGAGAGACCCAGTACTTC.